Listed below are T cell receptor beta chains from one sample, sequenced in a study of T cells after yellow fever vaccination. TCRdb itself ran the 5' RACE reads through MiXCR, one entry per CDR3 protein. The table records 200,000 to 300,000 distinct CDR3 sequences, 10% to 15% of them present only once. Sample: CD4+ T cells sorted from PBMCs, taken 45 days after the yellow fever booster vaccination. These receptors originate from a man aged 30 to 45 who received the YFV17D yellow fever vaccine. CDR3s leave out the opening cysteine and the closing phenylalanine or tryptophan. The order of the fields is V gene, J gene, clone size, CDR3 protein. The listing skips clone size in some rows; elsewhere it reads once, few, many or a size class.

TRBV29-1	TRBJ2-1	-	SVDGSRLNEQF
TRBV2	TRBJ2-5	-	ASMREGLETQY
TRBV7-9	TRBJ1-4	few	ASSSDWGGEKLF
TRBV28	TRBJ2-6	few	AGRNTGANVLT
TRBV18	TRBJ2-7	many	ASSSTLYEQY
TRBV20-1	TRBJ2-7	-	SARPPSGSYEQY
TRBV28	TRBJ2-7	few	ASSLPGQGGEQY
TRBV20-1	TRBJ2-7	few	SGRGEGYEQY
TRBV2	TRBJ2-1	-	ASSGFNEQF
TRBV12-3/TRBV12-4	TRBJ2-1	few	ASSLVGRAANEQF
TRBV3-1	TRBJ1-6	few	ASSQRMSGSPLH
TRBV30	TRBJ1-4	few	AWSVLGRNEKLF
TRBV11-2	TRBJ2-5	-	ASSLRQVARLAGGQETQY
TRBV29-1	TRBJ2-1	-	SAKQGGARAYNEQF
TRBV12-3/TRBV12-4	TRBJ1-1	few	ASRTMGLNTEAF
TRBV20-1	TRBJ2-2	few	SAETDGELF
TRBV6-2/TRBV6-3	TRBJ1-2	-	ASSPPQGTPNGYT
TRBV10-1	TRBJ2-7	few	ASSDQGSTYEQY
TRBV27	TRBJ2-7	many	ASSLSGGSDYEQY
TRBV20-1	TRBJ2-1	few	SPGRLYNEQF
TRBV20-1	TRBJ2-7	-	SARRAGEDEQY
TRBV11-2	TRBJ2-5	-	ASSLKLLRSETQY
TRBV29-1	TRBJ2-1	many	SVERGSGGEQF
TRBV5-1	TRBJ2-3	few	ASKESTSTDTQY
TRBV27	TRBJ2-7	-	ASNFSGGCGEQY
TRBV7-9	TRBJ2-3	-	ASSLALPGSSDTQY
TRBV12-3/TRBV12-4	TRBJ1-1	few	ASSPSGGAGEAF
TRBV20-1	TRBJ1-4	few	SARRGQGHEKLF
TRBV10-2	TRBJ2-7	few	ASSVDSYYEQY
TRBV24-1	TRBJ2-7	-	ATSDSGQGTYEQY
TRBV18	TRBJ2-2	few	ASSPDSDTGELF
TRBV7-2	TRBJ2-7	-	ASSLFREAYEQY
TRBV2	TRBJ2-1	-	ASTSPGTSGDNEQF
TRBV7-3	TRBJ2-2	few	ASRLAGTGELF
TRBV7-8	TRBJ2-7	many	ASSLVGAYEQY
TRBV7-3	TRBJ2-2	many	ASSPGAKGNTGELF
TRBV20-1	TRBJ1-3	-	SANGPGSGNTIY
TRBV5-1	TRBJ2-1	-	ASSPRGTGGVYNEQF
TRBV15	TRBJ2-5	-	ATGGTRQGLKTQY
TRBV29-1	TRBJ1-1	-	SVAGALNTEAF
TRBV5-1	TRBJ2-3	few	ASNSGTGNYTQY
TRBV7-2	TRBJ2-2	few	ASSGGGYTGELF
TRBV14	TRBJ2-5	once	ASSRSRRDQETHY
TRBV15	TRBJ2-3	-	ATSTLWAGSIDTQY
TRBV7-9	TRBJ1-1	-	ASSFSPNTEAF
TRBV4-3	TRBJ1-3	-	ASSQGQGASSGNTIY
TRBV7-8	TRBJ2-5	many	ASGRGQAETQY
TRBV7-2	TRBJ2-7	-	ASRTGTSGYEQY
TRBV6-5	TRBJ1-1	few	ASSLLAGATGNTEAF
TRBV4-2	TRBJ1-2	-	ASSHYIGGMGGYT
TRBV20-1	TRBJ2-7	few	SARGLETGLYEQY
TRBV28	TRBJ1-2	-	ASSNPNGYT
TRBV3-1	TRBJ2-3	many	ASRSPGDTQY
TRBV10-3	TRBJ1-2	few	ATRRPPNYGYT
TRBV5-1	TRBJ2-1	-	ASSSTNLRWGYGQF
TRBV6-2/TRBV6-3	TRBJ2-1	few	ASSYMIAGGNNEQF
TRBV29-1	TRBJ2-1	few	SAPVSDREQF
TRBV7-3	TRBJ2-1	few	ASSLTGTSGRGMVQF